The 9 T cell receptor beta chains listed next were all sequenced from one sample in a study of spatial heterogeneity in lung cancer. Time point in this sample: sample taken at primary tumor resection. TCRdb passed the 5' RACE reads through MiXCR, listing each CDR3 protein once. The sample shows tens of thousands of distinct CDR3 sequences, about 6.8% of them seen only once. Material: PBMCs, obtained at surgery. These TCRs come from a female donor with early-stage non-small cell lung cancer.

This clonotype was recorded many times. CDR3 sequence: CASRPNRDTQYF. In DNA, the CDR3 is TGTGCCAGCAGGCCGAATAGAGATACGCAGTATTTT. The rearrangement uses TRBV6-2 or TRBV6-3 and TRBJ2-3; no clear D. V was cut by 6 bases and J by 5 bases, with 9 bases left in between. The CDR3 runs 12 residues. The V gene's germline CDR1 is MNHEY and CDR2 SVGEGT.

This clonotype showed up many times. The V call is TRBV9, the J call TRBJ2-7; 8 bases are shared with TRBD2. The CDR3 sequence is 17 residues long. Trimming removed 2 bases from V and 2 bases from J; junction bases left unmatched: 12. Germline-derived CDR1 and CDR2 are SGDLS and YYNGEE. The CDR3 DNA reads TGTGCCAGCAGCGTGGGATGGGTGAGCGGGAGTACCTACGAGCAGTACTTC. Translating gives CASSVGWVSGSTYEQYF.

This clonotype was seen at least ten times. The rearrangement uses TRBV2 and TRBJ2-3, with 10 bases identical to TRBD2. V lost 2 bases and J lost 3; bases outside the gene matches: 2. The CDR3 contains 15 residues. Per germline, CDR1 SNHLY and CDR2 FYNNEI. Written as DNA, the CDR3 is TGTGCCAGCAGTGAACAGGGACTAGCGACAGATACGCAGTATTTT. This sequence encodes CASSEQGLATDTQYF.

The chain links TRBV11-2 to TRBJ1-1, with D perhaps matching TRBD1 (6 bases). The CDR3 length is 15 residues. Per the germline V gene, CDR1 is SGHAT and CDR2 is FQNNGV. Trimming pared 3 bases from V and 1 base from J, leaving 12 bases between. CDR3 sequence: CASSLSWGANTEAFF. The CDR3 DNA reads as TGTGCCAGCAGCTTGTCCTGGGGGGCGAACACTGAAGCTTTCTTT.

This clonotype has only a few counts. The rearrangement links TRBV10-2 to TRBJ1-6, with 9 bases matching TRBD1. After removal of 6 bases from V and 7 bases from J, the junction contained 4 bases not matched to a gene. The CDR3 totals 14 residues. Germline values: CDR1 WSHSY, CDR2 SAAADI. The CDR3 is CASRPGQGNSPLHF. The DNA of the CDR3 is TGCGCCAGCAGACCGGGACAGGGAAATTCACCCCTCCACTTT.

This clonotype was recorded at least ten times. V is TRBV10-2 and J is TRBJ1-2; D not resolved. The germline gives CDR1 WSHSY, CDR2 SAAADI. This CDR3 spans 13 amino acids. V lost 2 bases to trimming and J lost 5 bases, with 9 bases between them. CDR3 sequence (DNA): TGCGCCAGCAGTGAGCAGTCGGCTTATGGCTACACCTTC. Residues: CASSEQSAYGYTF.

This clonotype was found many times. The rearrangement joins TRBV7-9 to TRBJ2-7, with D possibly TRBD2 on 5 matching bases. V was shortened by 5 bases and J by 2 bases, with 22 bases between the two germline ends. The length of the CDR3 is 17 residues. Germline CDR1 and CDR2: SEHNR and FQNEAQ (reference sequence). As DNA, the CDR3 is TGTGCCAGCAGCCATCCTAGGAGCGAGGGAGCTCCCTACGAGCAGTACTTC. It translates to CASSHPRSEGAPYEQYF.

This clonotype was found many times. This chain links TRBV9 with TRBJ1-5; D is perhaps TRBD1 (6 bases). This CDR3 comprises 14 residues. Germline-derived CDR1 and CDR2 are SGDLS and YYNGEE. V was shortened by 4 bases and J by 7 bases, with 15 bases between the two germline ends. The CDR3 DNA reads TGTGCCAGCAGCCGGATAGGGGGGAACCAGCCCCAGCATTTT. As protein: CASSRIGGNQPQHF.

This clonotype showed up many times. The CDR3 DNA is TGTGCCAGCAGTTTAACAAGTCAGTCGGTGGTGCAGTACTTC. It yields the protein CASSLTSQSVVQYF. This chain links TRBV6-2 or TRBV6-3 with TRBJ2-7; D is unresolved. Trimming left V 4 bases short and J 9 bases short, with 19 bases between. The CDR3 has 14 residues. The germline V gene has CDR1 MNHEY and CDR2 SVGEGT.